Here is one TCR beta chain with its context. This clone was picked up one time. Its antigen is currently not known. No much larger clonotype is one base removed from it; base qualities were not supplied. The data are from a study of PD-1 blockade in classical Hodgkin lymphoma (dated by TCRdb to the early 2020s). Concerning the study at large: Nivolumab dosing was 3 mg/kg intravenously every 2 weeks, continuing until either disease progression or unacceptable toxicity. To define a peripheral blood immune signature of response to PD-1 blockade in classical Hodgkin lymphoma, the study combined TCR beta sequencing with CyTOF.

The germline V gene encodes CDR1 MNHEY and CDR2 SVGAGI. Trimming takes 8 bases off V and 1 base off J; junction bases not matched to a gene: 4. Taken from cysteine to phenylalanine, the CDR3 has 14 residues. Only the CDR3 portion is preserved as DNA: 42 bases, with reading frame beginning at the first base. The Qiagen DNeasy kit was used to extract genomic DNA from unsorted PBMCs and from the negatively selected CD4+ and CD8+ fractions. Using primers that anneal to V and J segments, immunoSEQ multiplex PCR amplified the TCR beta CDR3 regions. A synthetic immune receptor repertoire was used to minimize amplification bias, and any remaining bias was removed computationally after sequencing. The paper's data handling went like this. Custom Python scripts were used to quantify repertoire diversity as the Shannon entropy index. Unsorted, CD4+ and CD8+ repertoires were analyzed separately, except for combined analyses in which CD4+ and CD8+ sequences were merged in silico. Clonal expansion was defined as a frequency increase of at least 2-fold after treatment compared with C1D1, and clones undetected at baseline were assigned a pseudocount of 0.5. Singleton clones were defined as clones with 0 or 1 copy at C1D1, and non-singleton clones were defined as clones with 2 or more copies. Clones expanded in unsorted samples were labelled as CD4+, CD8+ or unknown by matching protein sequences in sorted samples from the same patient. Wilcoxon tests on paired samples were used to test changes in diversity from C1D1 to C4D1. TCRdb took over this immuneACCESS table, retaining in-frame rearrangements with V and J assigned. Such tables are incomplete; in checked studies, under half of the missing clones stem from an unresolved V gene, and the remainder is unexplained. Clone size and V and J calls were adopted from that table, with D and trimming inferred from the DNA. A total of over 15,000 clones appear in this sample, about four fifths of them only once. The top ten hold 15% to 20% of the sample.

The study at large found these results: Baseline TCR diversity was reported as lower in newly diagnosed patients than in healthy donors, and lower still in relapsed/refractory patients. The study was restricted to a single clinical trial cohort, and the causes of repertoire differences, possibly disease activity or prior therapy, were left undefined. Baseline diversity similar to that of newly diagnosed patients was observed in trial patients achieving complete response, whereas significantly lower diversity was observed in partial responders and progressors. A significant rise by C4D1 was seen in CD4+ but not CD8+ TCR diversity (p=0.0027 vs p=0.16), with the rise being most apparent in complete responders (p=0.02). Lower diversity was observed in patients in whom nivolumab was started less than 1 year after ASCT, and these patients were excluded from later analyses so that confounding by immune reconstitution would be avoided.

Per the publication, the time point label means: cycle 2 day 1 (C2D1) of nivolumab. All trial patients had relapsed after autologous stem cell transplantation, with cohorts A, B and C differing in prior brentuximab vedotin exposure. The trial cohort comprised more than 55 patients with relapsed/refractory classical Hodgkin lymphoma whose best overall responses were complete response, partial response or progressive disease. Trial patients were treated with single-agent nivolumab in the multi-cohort phase II CheckMate 205 trial. Best overall response was determined by an independent review committee according to the 2007 International Working Group response criteria. Trial PBMCs were collected immediately before nivolumab initiation (C1D1) and during therapy at cycle 2 day 1 and cycle 4 day 1. After peripheral blood was drawn into 8 mL Vacutainer Cell Preparation Tubes, PBMCs were isolated by centrifugation and then cryopreserved.

This sequence was found in a human donor with classical Hodgkin lymphoma. The sequence links TRBV6-5 to TRBJ1-1; 10 junctional bases match TRBD1. The source was peripheral blood mononuclear cells (PBMCs), collected before the second cycle of nivolumab. The bases are TGTGCCAGCGGCAGACAGGGGGCGAACACTGAAGCTTTCTTT. Translated, this is CASGRQGANTEAFF.